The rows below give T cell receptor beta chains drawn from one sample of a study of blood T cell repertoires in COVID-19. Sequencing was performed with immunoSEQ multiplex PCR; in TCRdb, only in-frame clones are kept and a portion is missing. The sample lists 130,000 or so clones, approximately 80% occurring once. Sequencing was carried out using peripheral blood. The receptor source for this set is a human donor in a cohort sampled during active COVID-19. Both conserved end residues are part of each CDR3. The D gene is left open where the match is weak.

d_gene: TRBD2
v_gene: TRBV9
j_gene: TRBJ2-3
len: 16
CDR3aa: CASSAKGAGVADTQYF

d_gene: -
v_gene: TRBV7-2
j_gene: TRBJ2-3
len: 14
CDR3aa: CASSLVGPADTQYF

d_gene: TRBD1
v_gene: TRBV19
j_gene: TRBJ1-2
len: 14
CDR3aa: CASTPDGDSSHFTF

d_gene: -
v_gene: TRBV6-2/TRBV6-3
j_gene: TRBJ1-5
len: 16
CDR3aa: CASSYSNSQGNQPQHF

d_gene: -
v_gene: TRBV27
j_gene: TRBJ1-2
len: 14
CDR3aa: CASSFKDTLAGYTF

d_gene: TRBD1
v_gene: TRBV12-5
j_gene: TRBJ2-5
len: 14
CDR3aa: CASGLAGTGETQYF

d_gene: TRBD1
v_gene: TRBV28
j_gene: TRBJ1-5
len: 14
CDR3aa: CASRSTGGDQPQHF

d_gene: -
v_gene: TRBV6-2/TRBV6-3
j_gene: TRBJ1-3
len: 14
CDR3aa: CASSYSSGGNTIYF

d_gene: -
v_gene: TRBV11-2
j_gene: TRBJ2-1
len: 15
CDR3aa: CASSLRTVGHNEQFF

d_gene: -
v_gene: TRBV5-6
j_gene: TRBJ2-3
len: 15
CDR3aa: CASSLRWEDTDTQYF

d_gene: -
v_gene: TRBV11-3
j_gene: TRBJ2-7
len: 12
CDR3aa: CASSLDHSEQYF

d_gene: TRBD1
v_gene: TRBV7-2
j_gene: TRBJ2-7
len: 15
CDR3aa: CASSLTGQGYYEQYF

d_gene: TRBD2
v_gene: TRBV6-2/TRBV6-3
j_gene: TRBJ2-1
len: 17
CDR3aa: CASSPYLGGSSYNEQFF

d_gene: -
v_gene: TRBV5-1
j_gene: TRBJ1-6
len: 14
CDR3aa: CASSPQGEGSPLHF

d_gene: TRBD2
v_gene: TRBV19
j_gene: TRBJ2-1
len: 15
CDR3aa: CASSMVSGRGNEQFF

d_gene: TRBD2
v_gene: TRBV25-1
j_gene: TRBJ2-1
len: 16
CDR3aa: CASSEDTSGPYNEQFF

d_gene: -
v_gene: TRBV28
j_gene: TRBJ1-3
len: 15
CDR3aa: CASREWSDSGNTIYF

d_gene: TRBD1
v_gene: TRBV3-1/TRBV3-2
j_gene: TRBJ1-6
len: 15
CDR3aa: CASSQGGTDNSPLHF

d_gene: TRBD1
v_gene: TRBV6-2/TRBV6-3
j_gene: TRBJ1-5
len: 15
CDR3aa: CASSPTGTGASPQHF

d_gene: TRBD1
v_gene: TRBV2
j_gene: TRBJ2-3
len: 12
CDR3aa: CASSIQGDTQYF

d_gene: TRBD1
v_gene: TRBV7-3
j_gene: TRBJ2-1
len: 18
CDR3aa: CASSLSTGGFRNQGEQFF

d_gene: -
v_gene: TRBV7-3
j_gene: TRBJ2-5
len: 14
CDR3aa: CASSLTADSETQYF

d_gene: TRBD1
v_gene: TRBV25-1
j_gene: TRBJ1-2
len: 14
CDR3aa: CASSRQGGNYGYTF

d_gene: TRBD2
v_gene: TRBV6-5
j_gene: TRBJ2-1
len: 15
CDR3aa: CASTPGLAGIREQFF

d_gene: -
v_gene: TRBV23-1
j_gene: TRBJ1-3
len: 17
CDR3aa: CASSQVVAPDSGNTIYF

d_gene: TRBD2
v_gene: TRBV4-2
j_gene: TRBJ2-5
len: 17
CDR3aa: CASSRSDSTSGSETQYF

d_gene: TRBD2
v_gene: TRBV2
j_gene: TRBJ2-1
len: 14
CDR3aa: CANPGGRTYNEQFF

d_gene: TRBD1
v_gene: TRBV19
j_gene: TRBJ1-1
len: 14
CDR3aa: CASSTQGQGVEAFF

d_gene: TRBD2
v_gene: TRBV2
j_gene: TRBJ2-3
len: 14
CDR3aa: CASRGLAAPDTQYF

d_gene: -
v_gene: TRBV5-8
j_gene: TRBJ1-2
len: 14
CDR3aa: CASSLVVYNYGYTF

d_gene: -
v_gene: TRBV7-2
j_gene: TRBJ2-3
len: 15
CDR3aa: CASSPDGLRTDTQYF

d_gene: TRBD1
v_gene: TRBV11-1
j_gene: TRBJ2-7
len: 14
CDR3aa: CASRWDRSSYEQYF

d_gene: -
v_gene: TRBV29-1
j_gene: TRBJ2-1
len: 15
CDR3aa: CSVRKDEGLLLRQFF

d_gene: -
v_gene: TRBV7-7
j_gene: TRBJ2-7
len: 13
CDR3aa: CASSEGQSSEQYF

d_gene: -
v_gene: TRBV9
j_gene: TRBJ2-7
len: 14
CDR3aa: CASSGDVEMHEQYF

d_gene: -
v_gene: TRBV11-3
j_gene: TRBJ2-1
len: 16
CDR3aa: CASSSRALGEENEQFF

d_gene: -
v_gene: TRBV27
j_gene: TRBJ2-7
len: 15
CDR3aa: CASSQTSGVTYEQYF

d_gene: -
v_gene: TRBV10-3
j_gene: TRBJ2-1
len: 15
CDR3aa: CAISETSPLTNEQFF

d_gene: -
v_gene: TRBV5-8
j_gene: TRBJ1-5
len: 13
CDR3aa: CASSHDRNQPQHF

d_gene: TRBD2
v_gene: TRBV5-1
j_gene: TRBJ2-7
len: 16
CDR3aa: CASSLVGTSGEGEQYF

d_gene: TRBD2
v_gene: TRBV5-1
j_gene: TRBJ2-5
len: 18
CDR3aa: CASSLGGSTLALQETQYF

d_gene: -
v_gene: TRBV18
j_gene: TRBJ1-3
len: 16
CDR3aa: CASSPTGWAARNTIYF

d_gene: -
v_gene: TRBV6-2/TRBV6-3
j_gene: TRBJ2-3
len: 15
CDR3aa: CASSRAARITDTQYF

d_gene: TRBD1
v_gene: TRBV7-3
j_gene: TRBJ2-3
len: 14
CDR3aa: CASSTHRGRDTQYF

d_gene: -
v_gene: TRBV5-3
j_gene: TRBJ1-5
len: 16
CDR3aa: CARSSRQTHGNQPQHF

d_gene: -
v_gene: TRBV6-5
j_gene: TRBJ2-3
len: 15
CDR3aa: CASSYDRRRTDTQYF

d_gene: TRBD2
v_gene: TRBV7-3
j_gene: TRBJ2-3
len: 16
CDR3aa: CASSFLGSGVQDTQYF